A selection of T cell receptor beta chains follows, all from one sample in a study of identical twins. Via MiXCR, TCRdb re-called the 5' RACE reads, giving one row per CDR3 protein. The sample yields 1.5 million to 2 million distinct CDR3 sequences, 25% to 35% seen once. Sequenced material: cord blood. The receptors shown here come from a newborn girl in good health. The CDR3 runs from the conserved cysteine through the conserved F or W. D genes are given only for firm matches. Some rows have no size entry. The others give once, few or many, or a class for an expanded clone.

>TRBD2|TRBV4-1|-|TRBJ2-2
CASSTSSGRNTGELFF
TGCGCCAGCAGCACATCTAGCGGGAGGAACACCGGGGAGCTGTTTTTT
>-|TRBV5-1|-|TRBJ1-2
CASTSGLGYTF
TGCGCCAGCACCTCAGGGCTCGGCTACACCTTC
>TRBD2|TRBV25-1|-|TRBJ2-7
CASSECYVAGIVYEQYF
TGTGCCAGCAGTGAATGTTATGTAGCGGGAATAGTTTACGAGCAGTACTTC
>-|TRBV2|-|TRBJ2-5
CASTQLNNEQYF
TGTGCCAGCACACAACTCAACAATGAGCAGTACTTC
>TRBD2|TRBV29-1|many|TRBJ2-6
CSVKGLAGISSGANVLTF
TGCAGCGTTAAGGGACTAGCGGGCATAAGCTCTGGGGCCAACGTCCTGACTTTC
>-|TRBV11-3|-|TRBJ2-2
CASSCLWEDTGELFF
TGTGCCAGCAGCTGCCTCTGGGAAGACACCGGGGAGCTGTTTTTT
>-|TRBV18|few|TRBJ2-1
CASSPKTEQFF
TGTGCCAGCTCCCCTAAGACCGAGCAGTTCTTC
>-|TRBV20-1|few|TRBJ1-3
CSATRGSGNTIYF
TGCAGTGCTACCAGGGGTTCTGGAAACACCATATATTTT
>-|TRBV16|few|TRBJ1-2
CASGVIGGYTF
TGTGCCAGCGGAGTGATAGGGGGCTACACCTTC
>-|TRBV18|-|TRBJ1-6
CASSPGVGTPLHF
TGTGCCAGCTCACCAGGGGTCGGTACACCCCTCCACTTT
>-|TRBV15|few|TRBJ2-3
CATSGLSAAADTQYF
TGTGCCACCAGCGGACTTAGCGCGGCCGCAGATACGCAGTATTTT
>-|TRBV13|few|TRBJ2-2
CASSSTKELFF
TGTGCCAGCAGCTCCACCAAGGAGCTGTTTTTT
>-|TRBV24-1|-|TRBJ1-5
CATSTSYSNQPQHF
TGTGCCACCAGTACAAGCTATAGCAATCAGCCCCAGCATTTT
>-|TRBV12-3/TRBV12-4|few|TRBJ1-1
CASSISRGFTEAFF
TGTGCCAGCAGCATCAGCCGAGGGTTCACTGAAGCTTTCTTT
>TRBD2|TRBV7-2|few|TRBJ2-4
CASSWTSGGLAKNIQYF
TGTGCCAGCAGCTGGACTAGCGGGGGGCTAGCCAAAAACATTCAGTACTTC
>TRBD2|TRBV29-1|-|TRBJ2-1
CSAASGRSYNEQFF
TGCAGCGCTGCTAGCGGGAGATCATACAATGAGCAGTTCTTC
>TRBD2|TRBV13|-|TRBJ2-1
CASSLWREGNEQFF
TGCGCCAGCAGCTTATGGCGGGAGGGCAATGAGCAGTTCTTC
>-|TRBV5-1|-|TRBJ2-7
CASSGSGTYYEQYF
TGCGCCAGCAGCGGATCCGGGACATACTACGAGCAGTACTTC
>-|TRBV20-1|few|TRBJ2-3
CSARKPPPGEGTDTQYF
TGCAGTGCTAGAAAACCCCCCCCAGGGGAGGGCACAGATACGCAGTATTTT
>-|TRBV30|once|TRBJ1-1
CACKGRNTEAFF
TGTGCCTGCAAAGGACGGAACACTGAAGCTTTCTTT
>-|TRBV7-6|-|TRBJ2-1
CASGSGPSSYNEQFF
TGTGCCAGCGGATCCGGGCCTAGCTCCTACAATGAGCAGTTCTTC
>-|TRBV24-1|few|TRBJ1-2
CATSDIQGNYGYTF
TGTGCCACCAGTGACATACAGGGAAACTATGGCTACACCTTC
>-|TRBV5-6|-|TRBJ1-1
CASSLVSAEAFF
TGTGCCAGCAGCTTGGTTTCGGCTGAAGCTTTCTTT
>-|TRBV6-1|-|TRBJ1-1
CASSPRTGLEAFF
TGTGCCAGCAGTCCTCGGACCGGACTAGAAGCTTTCTTT
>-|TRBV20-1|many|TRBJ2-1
CSANLAFGQFF
TGCAGTGCGAACCTAGCGTTTGGACAGTTCTTC
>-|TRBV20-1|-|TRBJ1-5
CSALRAGTDQPQHF
TGCAGTGCCTTACGGGCAGGGACCGATCAGCCCCAGCATTTT
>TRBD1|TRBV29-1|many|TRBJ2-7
CSVVTGGYSYEQYF
TGCAGCGTTGTCACAGGGGGTTACTCCTACGAGCAGTACTTC
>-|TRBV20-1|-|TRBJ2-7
CSARPPGGEQYF
TGCAGTGCTAGGCCCCCCGGGGGCGAGCAGTACTTC
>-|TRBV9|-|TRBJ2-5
CASSVGNGRAETQYF
TGTGCCAGCAGCGTAGGTAATGGTAGGGCGGAGACCCAGTACTTC
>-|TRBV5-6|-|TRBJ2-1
CASSPDFKDNEQFF
TGTGCCAGCAGCCCGGACTTCAAGGACAATGAGCAGTTCTTC
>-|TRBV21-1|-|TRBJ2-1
CASSKRGLGSYNEQFF
TGTGCCAGCAGCAAAAGGGGTCTAGGGTCCTACAATGAGCAGTTCTTC
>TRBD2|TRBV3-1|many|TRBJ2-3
CASTRTSGSDTQYF
TGTGCCAGCACCCGGACTAGCGGTTCAGATACGCAGTATTTT
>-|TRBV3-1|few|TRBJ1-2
CASSQDPSPNYGYTF
TGTGCCAGCAGCCAAGATCCTAGCCCTAACTATGGCTACACCTTC
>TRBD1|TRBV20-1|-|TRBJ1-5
CSANRGPGNQPQHF
TGCAGTGCAAACAGGGGGCCCGGCAATCAGCCCCAGCATTTT
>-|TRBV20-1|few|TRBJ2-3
CSADGGRSTDTQYF
TGCAGTGCTGACGGGGGAAGGAGCACAGATACGCAGTATTTT
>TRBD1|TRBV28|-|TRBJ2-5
CASGQGRVYGQYF
TGTGCCAGTGGACAGGGAAGGGTCTACGGGCAGTACTTC
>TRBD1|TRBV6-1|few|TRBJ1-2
CASSVSTGIGYGYTF
TGTGCCAGCAGTGTTTCGACAGGGATTGGGTATGGCTACACCTTC
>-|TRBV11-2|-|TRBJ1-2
CASSLGVGKLNYGYTF
TGTGCCAGCAGCTTAGGAGTGGGGAAACTTAACTATGGCTACACCTTC
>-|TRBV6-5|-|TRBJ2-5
CASSNLDRLGRMGETQYF
TGTGCCAGCAGTAACTTGGACCGATTAGGGAGAATGGGGGAGACCCAGTACTTC
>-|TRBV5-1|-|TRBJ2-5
CASSAFPEGTQYF
TGCGCCAGCAGCGCGTTCCCCGAGGGGACCCAGTACTTC